The clone carrying this TCR beta chain was seen a handful of times. During its preparation, the TCRbeta library received unique molecular identifiers. MiXCR was run by TCRdb on the PCR reads, yielding one entry per CDR3 protein. The table lists some 840,000 distinct CDR3 sequences, roughly 15% of them singletons, with around 4.5% in the top ten. Trimming pared 0 bases from V and 4 bases from J, leaving 13 bases between. Germline V gives CDR1 SGHAT, CDR2 FQNNGV. This CDR3 comprises 17 residues. This entry belongs to a study of T-cell reconstitution after alpha-beta-depleted transplantation in children.

This chain uses TRBV11-2 with TRBJ2-6; D remains unclear. The sample was PBMCs, mostly from graft donor cells, taken 360 days after TCRalphabeta/CD19-depleted stem cell transplant. This clonotype originated in a male patient younger than 18 who had a stem cell transplant for acute lymphoblastic leukemia, so the T cells may come from the graft donor. CDR3 loop: CASSLEGGSPGANVLTF. DNA for the CDR3: TGTGCCAGCAGCTTAGAAGGCGGATCACCCGGGGCCAACGTCCTGACTTTC. The whole variable domain, filled in from reference TRBV11-2 and TRBJ2-6, reads EAGVAQSPRYKIIEKRQSVAFWCNPISGHATLYWYQQILGQGPKLLIQFQNNGVVDDSQLPKDRFSAERLKGVDSTLKIQPAKLEDSAVYLCASSLEGGSPGANVLTFGAGSRLTVL.